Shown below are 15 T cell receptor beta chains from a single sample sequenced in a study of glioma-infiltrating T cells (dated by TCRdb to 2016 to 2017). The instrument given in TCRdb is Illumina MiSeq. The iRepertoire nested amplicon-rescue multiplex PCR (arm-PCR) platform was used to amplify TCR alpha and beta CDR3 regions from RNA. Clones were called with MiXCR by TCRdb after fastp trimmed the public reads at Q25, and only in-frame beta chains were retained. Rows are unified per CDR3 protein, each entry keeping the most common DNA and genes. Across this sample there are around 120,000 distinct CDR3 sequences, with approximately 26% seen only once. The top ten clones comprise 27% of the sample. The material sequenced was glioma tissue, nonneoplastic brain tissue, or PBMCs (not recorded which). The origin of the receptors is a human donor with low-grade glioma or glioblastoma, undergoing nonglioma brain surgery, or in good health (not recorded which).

The CDR3 spells CASGLAGGSNEQFF. The CDR3 region has the DNA TGTGCCAGCGGCCTAGCGGGGGGGAGCAATGAGCAGTTCTTC. The rearrangement links TRBV12-3 or TRBV12-4 to TRBJ2-1; 12 bases are a match to TRBD2. The CDR3 is 14 amino acids. The V segment lost 8 bases and the J segment 6 bases; nucleotides outside the gene matches: 5.

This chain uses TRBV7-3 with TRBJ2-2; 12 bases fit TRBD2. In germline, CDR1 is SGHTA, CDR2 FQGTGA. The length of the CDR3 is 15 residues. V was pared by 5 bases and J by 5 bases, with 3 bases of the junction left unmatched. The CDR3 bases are TGTGCCAGCAGCCCCACTAGCGGGGGGACCGGGGAGCTGTTTTTT. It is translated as CASSPTSGGTGELFF.

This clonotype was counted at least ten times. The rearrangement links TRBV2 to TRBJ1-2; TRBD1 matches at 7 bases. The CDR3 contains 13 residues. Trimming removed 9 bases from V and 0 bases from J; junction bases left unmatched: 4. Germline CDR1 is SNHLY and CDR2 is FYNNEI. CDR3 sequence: CARQGTTNYGYTF. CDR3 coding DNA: TGTGCCAGACAGGGGACAACTAACTATGGCTACACCTTC.

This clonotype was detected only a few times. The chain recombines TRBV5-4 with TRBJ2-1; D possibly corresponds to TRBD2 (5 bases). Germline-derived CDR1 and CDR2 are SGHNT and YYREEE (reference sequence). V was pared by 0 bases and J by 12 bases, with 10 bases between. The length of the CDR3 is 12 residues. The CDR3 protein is CASSLDASGQFF. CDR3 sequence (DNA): TGTGCCAGCAGCTTGGATGCCAGCGGGCAGTTCTTC.

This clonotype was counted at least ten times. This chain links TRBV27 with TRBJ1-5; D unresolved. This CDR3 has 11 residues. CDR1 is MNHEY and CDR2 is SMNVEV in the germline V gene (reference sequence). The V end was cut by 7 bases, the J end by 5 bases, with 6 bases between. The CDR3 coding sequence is TGTGCCAGCACCTCTCATCAGCCCCAGCATTTT. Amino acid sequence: CASTSHQPQHF.

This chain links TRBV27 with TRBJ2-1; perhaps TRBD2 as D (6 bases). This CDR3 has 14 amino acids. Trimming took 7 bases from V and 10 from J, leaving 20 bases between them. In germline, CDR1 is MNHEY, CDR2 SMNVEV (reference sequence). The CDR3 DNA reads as TGTGCCAGCATCCCGGGACTTCACCGCTCCGAGCAGTTCTTC. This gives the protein CASIPGLHRSEQFF.

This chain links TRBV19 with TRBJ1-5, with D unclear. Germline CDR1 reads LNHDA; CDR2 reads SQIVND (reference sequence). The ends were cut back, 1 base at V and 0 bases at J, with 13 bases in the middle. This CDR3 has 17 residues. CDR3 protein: CASSIGDGRPSNQPQHF. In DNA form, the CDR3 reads TGTGCCAGTAGTATAGGTGACGGCAGACCTAGCAATCAGCCCCAGCATTTT.

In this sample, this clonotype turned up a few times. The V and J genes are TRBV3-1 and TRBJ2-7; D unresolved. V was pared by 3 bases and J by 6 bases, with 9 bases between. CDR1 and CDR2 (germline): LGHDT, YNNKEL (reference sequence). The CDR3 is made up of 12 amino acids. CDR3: CASSHRGGEQYV. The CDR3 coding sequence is TGTGCCAGCAGCCATCGAGGTGGCGAGCAGTACGTC.

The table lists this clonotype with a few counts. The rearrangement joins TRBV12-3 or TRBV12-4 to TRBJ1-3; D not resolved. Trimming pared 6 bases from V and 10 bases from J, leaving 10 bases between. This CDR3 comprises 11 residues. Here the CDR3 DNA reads TGTGCCAGCAGCGACAAGTTAACCATATATTTT. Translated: CASSDKLTIYF.

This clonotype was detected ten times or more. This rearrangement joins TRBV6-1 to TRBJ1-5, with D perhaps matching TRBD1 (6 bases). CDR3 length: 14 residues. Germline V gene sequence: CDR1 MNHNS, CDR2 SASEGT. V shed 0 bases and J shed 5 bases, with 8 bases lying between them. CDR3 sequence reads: CASSEAGGYQPQHF. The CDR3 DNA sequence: TGTGCCAGCAGTGAAGCGGGGGGCTATCAGCCCCAGCATTTT.

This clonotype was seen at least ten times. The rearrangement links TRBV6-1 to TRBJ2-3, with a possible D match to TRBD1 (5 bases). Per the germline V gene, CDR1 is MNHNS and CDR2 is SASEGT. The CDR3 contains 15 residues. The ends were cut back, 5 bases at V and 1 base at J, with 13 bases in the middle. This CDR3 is CASSPNRLRTDTQYF. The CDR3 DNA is TGTGCCAGCAGTCCCAACAGGTTGCGCACAGATACGCAGTATTTT.

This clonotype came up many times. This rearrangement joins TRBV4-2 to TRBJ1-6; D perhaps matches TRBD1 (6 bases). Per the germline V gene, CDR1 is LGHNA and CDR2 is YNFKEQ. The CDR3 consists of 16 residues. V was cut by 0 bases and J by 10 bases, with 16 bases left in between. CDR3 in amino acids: CASSQDLSGGGSPLHF. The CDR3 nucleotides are TGTGCCAGCAGCCAAGATCTGTCCGGGGGCGGATCACCCCTCCACTTT.

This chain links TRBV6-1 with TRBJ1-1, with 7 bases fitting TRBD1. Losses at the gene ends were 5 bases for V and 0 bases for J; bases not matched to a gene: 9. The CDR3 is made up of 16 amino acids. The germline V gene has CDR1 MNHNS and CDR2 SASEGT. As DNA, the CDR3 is TGTGCCAGCAGTAAGACAGGGAGAGGTATGAACACTGAAGCTTTCTTT. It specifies CASSKTGRGMNTEAFF.

The CDR3 coding sequence is TGTGCCAGCAGCGTAGGACTCTCTGGAAACACCATATATTTT. Residues: CASSVGLSGNTIYF. The chain recombines TRBV9 with TRBJ1-3; D is undetermined. Looked up from germline, CDR1 is SGDLS and CDR2 is YYNGEE. V was shortened by 0 bases and J by 0 bases, with 4 bases between the two germline ends. The CDR3 is made up of 14 amino acids.

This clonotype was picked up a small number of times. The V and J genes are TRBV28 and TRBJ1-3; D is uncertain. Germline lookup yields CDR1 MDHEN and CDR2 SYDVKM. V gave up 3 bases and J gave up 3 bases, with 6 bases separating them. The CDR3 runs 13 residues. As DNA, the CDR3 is TGTGCCAGCAGTTTGTATGTTGGAAACACCATATATTTT. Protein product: CASSLYVGNTIYF.